Below are 29 T cell receptor beta chains sequenced from a single sample in a study of cytomegalovirus exposure and HLA in healthy donors (dated by TCRdb to 2017 to 2019). To prepare the library, the immunoSEQ multiplex PCR assay was applied. A mixture of 60 forward primers for TCR Vbeta segments and 13 reverse primers for TCR Jbeta segments was used in the multiplex PCR. This immuneACCESS table, as held by TCRdb, lists in-frame sequences with V and J called but not all clones. Of the missing ones, under half trace to an unresolved V gene in checked studies; the others have no known cause. For this sample there are approximately 60,000 clones; approximately 80% appear just once. Around 4% of the sample goes to the ten largest clones. The material sequenced was PBMCs. The receptor set was obtained from a young man in good health and CMV-seronegative.

The V gene is TRBV27, the J gene TRBJ1-2, with D unresolved. CDR1 is MNHEY and CDR2 is SMNVEV in the germline V gene (reference sequence). The CDR3 is made up of 14 amino acids. The V and J ends lost 2 bases and 4 bases respectively, with 11 bases between them. As DNA, the CDR3 is TGTGCCAGCAGTTTAGGAGGTGGATTCTATGGCTACACCTTC. This gives the protein CASSLGGGFYGYTF.

The chain has TRBV9 and TRBJ2-7; D is ambiguous. V gave up 0 bases and J gave up 6 bases, with 16 bases separating them. Germline CDR1 and CDR2: SGDLS and YYNGEE. This CDR3 region has 15 residues. This CDR3 reads CASSVADSPSIEQYF. The CDR3 DNA sequence: TGTGCCAGCAGCGTAGCAGACTCACCTTCAATCGAGCAGTACTTC.

The CDR3 DNA sequence: TGTGCCAGCAGCTTAGTTCCGGACTGGGCCCTTAACTATGGCTACACCTTC. Translating gives CASSLVPDWALNYGYTF. This chain connects TRBV7-8 to TRBJ1-2; unclear D gene. Trimming stripped 1 base from V and 1 base from J, with 16 bases between. The germline gives CDR1 SGHVS, CDR2 FQNEAQ. The CDR3 loop spans 17 amino acids.

CDR3 protein: CASSDQEGAGGYTF. Here the CDR3 DNA reads TGTGCCAGCAGTGATCAGGAGGGGGCGGGAGGCTACACCTTC. V and J are TRBV6-1 and TRBJ1-2; 7 bases align to TRBD1. Per the germline V gene, CDR1 is MNHNS and CDR2 is SASEGT. With V trimmed by 3 bases and J by 8 bases, 9 bases remained unmatched. The CDR3 covers 14 residues.

The chain joins TRBV7-6 to TRBJ1-1, with 12 bases identical to TRBD1. J was trimmed by 6 bases and V by 6 bases; bases with no gene match: 11. Germline loops: CDR1 SGHVS, CDR2 FNYEAQ. This CDR3 region has 16 residues. CDR3 bases: TGTGCCAGCAGTAACCGGGGACAGGGGGCGTTCGCTGAAGCTTTCTTT. Residues: CASSNRGQGAFAEAFF. The complete variable domain, with remaining parts taken from reference TRBV7-6 and TRBJ1-1, reads GAGVSQSPRYKVTKRGQDVALRCDPISGHVSLYWYRQALGQGPEFLTYFNYEAQQDKSGLPNDRFSAERPEGSISTLTIQRTEQRDSAMYRCASSNRGQGAFAEAFFGQGTRLTVV.

This CDR3 is CASSLMGTGPTRGYGYTF. In DNA form, the CDR3 reads TGTGCCAGCAGTTTAATGGGGACAGGCCCCACTAGGGGCTATGGCTACACCTTC. The chain links TRBV27 to TRBJ1-2; 8 bases agree with TRBD1. With V trimmed by 2 bases and J by 4 bases, 15 bases remained unmatched. The CDR3 covers 18 residues. Per the germline V gene, CDR1 is MNHEY and CDR2 is SMNVEV (reference sequence).

The chain is built from TRBV2 and TRBJ2-7; possible D gene TRBD1, 6 bases. Looked up from germline, CDR1 is SNHLY and CDR2 is FYNNEI. The CDR3 is 13 amino acids. V lost 6 bases, J lost 0 bases, and 9 bases lay in between. The CDR3 region is CASRGDNSYEQYF. Here the CDR3 DNA reads TGTGCCAGCAGGGGGGACAACTCCTACGAGCAGTACTTC.

The chain is built from TRBV13 and TRBJ2-5; 8 nucleotides agree with TRBD2. The end of the DNA fits TRBJ2-7 better, so the J call may be wrong. The CDR3 sequence is 14 residues long. The germline V gene encodes CDR1 PRHDT and CDR2 FYEKMQ (reference sequence). CDR3 DNA: TGTGCCAGCAGCTTATACGGGAGGGATGACGAGCAGTACTTC. This codes for CASSLYGRDDEQYF.

This clone was picked up a small number of times. This chain uses TRBV10-3 with TRBJ1-4; no clear D gene. Germline loops: CDR1 ENHRY, CDR2 SYGVKD. V was shortened by 6 bases and J by 4 bases, with 9 bases between the two germline ends. The CDR3 has 13 amino acids. The CDR3 coding sequence is TGTGCCATCAGCCGGGATTTTAATGAAAAACTGTTTTTT. Translation: CAISRDFNEKLFF.

The V call is TRBV4-3, the J call TRBJ2-7; TRBD2 matches 9 bases. V was pared by 2 bases and J by 2 bases, with 7 bases of the junction left unmatched. There are 16 residues in the CDR3. The germline gives CDR1 LGHNA, CDR2 YSLEER. CDR3 residues: CASSQKGLAGPYEQYF. The CDR3 DNA follows: TGCGCCAGCAGCCAAAAGGGCCTAGCGGGACCCTACGAGCAGTACTTC.

The V call is TRBV28, the J call TRBJ2-5; 11 bases line up with TRBD1. The end of the DNA aligns better with TRBJ2-7, so the J call may be wrong. This CDR3 is 14 amino acids long. CDR1 is MDHEN and CDR2 is SYDVKM in the germline V gene. CDR3 bases: TGTGCCAGCAGTTCCGGGACAGGGGGCTACGAGCAGTACTTC. Residues: CASSSGTGGYEQYF.

This chain joins TRBV2 and TRBJ2-1, with D unresolved. Germline-derived CDR1 and CDR2 are SNHLY and FYNNEI. Trimming shortened V by 4 bases and J by 0 bases, and 10 bases separated the two germline ends. This CDR3 has 15 residues. This chain's CDR3 is CASSGGEFSYNEQFF. CDR3 nucleotide sequence: TGTGCCAGCAGTGGAGGAGAGTTCTCCTACAATGAGCAGTTCTTC.

The V call is TRBV5-1, the J call TRBJ2-1; possible D gene TRBD2, 5 bases. Germline-derived CDR1 and CDR2 are SGHRS and YFSETQ. V was trimmed by 3 bases and J by 0 bases, leaving 10 bases between them. This CDR3 comprises 15 residues. As DNA, the CDR3 is TGCGCCAGCAGCTCAGCGGTCGGCTCCTACAATGAGCAGTTCTTC. Translated, it gives CASSSAVGSYNEQFF.

The chain joins TRBV7-9 to TRBJ2-7; D may be TRBD2 (5 bases). CDR3 length equals 14 residues. Between the trimmed V and J ends, which lost 5 bases and 3 bases, there was a span of 14 bases. Per germline, CDR1 SEHNR and CDR2 FQNEAQ (reference sequence). The CDR3: CASSEDGGFYEQYF. DNA of the CDR3: TGTGCCAGCAGCGAGGACGGAGGTTTCTACGAGCAGTACTTC.

V usage is TRBV4-3 and J usage is TRBJ2-2, with a tentative D call TRBD2 (5 bases). The CDR3 sequence is 16 residues long. Germline CDR1 is LGHNA and CDR2 is YSLEER. Trimming removed 4 bases at V and 1 base at J, with 13 bases between. This CDR3 reads CASSLELALNTGELFF. In nucleotides, the CDR3 is TGCGCCAGCAGCCTCGAGCTAGCCTTGAACACCGGGGAGCTGTTTTTT.

The chain couples TRBV6-6 to TRBJ1-6, with TRBD1 identical over 11 bases. J lost 10 bases, V lost 6 bases, and 11 bases had no gene match. The CDR3 extends over 16 amino acids. Per the germline V gene, CDR1 is MNHNY and CDR2 is SVGAGI (reference sequence). The CDR3 sequence: CASSLARDRGGSPLHF. For the CDR3, the DNA is TGTGCCAGCAGCCTCGCACGGGACAGGGGGGGCTCACCCCTCCACTTT.

This chain links TRBV30 with TRBJ2-3; 16 nucleotides align to TRBD2. The CDR3 length is 16 residues. V gave up 2 bases and J gave up 4 bases; unmatched junction bases: 3. The germline V gene encodes CDR1 GTSNPN and CDR2 SVGIG (reference sequence). The CDR3 protein is CAWSLGLAGGPDTQYF. The CDR3 DNA is TGTGCCTGGAGTCTGGGACTAGCGGGAGGGCCAGATACGCAGTATTTT.

This chain links TRBV6-1 with TRBJ2-4, with D perhaps TRBD1 (6 bases). The CDR3 contains 14 residues. Trimming pared 1 base from V and 8 bases from J, leaving 12 bases between. Germline V gives CDR1 MNHNS, CDR2 SASEGT. The CDR3 here is CASSEGRGEDIQYF. The CDR3, as DNA: TGTGCCAGCAGTGAAGGCAGGGGAGAGGACATTCAGTACTTC.

Concerning this clone: One junction end does not reproduce the germline sequence, and a read error may be involved. The V gene is TRBV7-9, the J gene TRBJ2-7, with 10 bases aligning to TRBD2. Germline CDR1 SEHNR, CDR2 FQNEAQ (reference sequence). This CDR3 region has 16 residues. CDR3 in DNA: TGTGCCAGCAGCTCCGGGACTAGCGAAGACTCCTACGGGCAGTACTTC. It translates to CASSSGTSEDSYGQYF.

The table lists this clone with a few counts. V usage is TRBV28 and J usage is TRBJ2-1; TRBD2 is a possible D gene (6 bases). The CDR3 has 14 amino acids. Trimming removed 3 bases at V and 5 bases at J, with 11 bases between. Germline values: CDR1 MDHEN, CDR2 SYDVKM. CDR3 sequence reads: CASSFGGMDNEQFF. CDR3 nucleotides: TGTGCCAGCAGTTTCGGCGGGATGGACAATGAGCAGTTCTTC.

The chain is built from TRBV7-9 and TRBJ2-7, with 8 bases identical to TRBD1. The junction had 8 bases not matched to a gene; V was cut back by 5 bases and J by 2 bases. CDR1 and CDR2 (germline): SEHNR, FQNEAQ (reference sequence). This CDR3 spans 15 amino acids. CDR3 DNA sequence: TGTGCCAGCAGCCTTGGACAGGGTCGGACCTACGAGCAGTACTTC. As protein: CASSLGQGRTYEQYF.

V gene TRBV18 combines with J gene TRBJ1-1; 8 bases align to TRBD1. The ends lost 3 bases at V and 10 bases at J; junction bases unmatched: 7. The CDR3 has 13 amino acids. Germline lookup yields CDR1 KGHSH and CDR2 LQKENI. The CDR3 DNA reads as TGTGCCAGCTCACCGACAGGGGAGCGTGGAGCTTTCTTT. Translation: CASSPTGERGAFF.

The chain links TRBV10-1 to TRBJ2-3; a possible D gene is TRBD2 (6 bases). The CDR3 spans 15 residues. V lost 0 bases, J lost 0 bases, and 7 bases lay in between. Germline values: CDR1 WNHNN, CDR2 SYGVQD (reference sequence). CDR3 DNA sequence: TGCGCCAGCAGTGAGTCAGGAGGGAGCACAGATACGCAGTATTTT. Translated: CASSESGGSTDTQYF.

This clone was picked up one time. The chain carries TRBV19 and TRBJ1-5; 8 bases match TRBD1. The CDR3 is 16 residues long. J gave up 1 base and V 7 bases, and 9 bases lay outside the gene matches. Per the germline V gene, CDR1 is LNHDA and CDR2 is SQIVND (reference sequence). CDR3 protein: CASIGQGQWSNQPQHF. The CDR3 DNA sequence: TGTGCCAGTATCGGACAGGGCCAATGGAGCAATCAGCCCCAGCATTTT. Supplemented by reference TRBV19 and TRBJ1-5, the full variable domain reads DGGITQSPKYLFRKEGQNVTLSCEQNLNHDAMYWYRQDPGQGLRLIYYSQIVNDFQKGDIAEGYSVSREKKESFPLTVTSAQKNPTAFYLCASIGQGQWSNQPQHFGDGTRLSIL.

The chain links TRBV10-3 to TRBJ2-2; 11 nucleotides match TRBD1. The CDR3 runs 15 residues. J gave up 5 bases and V 7 bases, and 6 bases lay outside the gene matches. Germline V gene sequence: CDR1 ENHRY, CDR2 SYGVKD. Written as DNA, the CDR3 is TGTGCCATCACCGGGACAGGGGGTCCTACCGGGGAGCTGTTTTTT. Translated: CAITGTGGPTGELFF.

V is TRBV5-4 and J is TRBJ1-6; 10 bases map to TRBD1. Germline trimming cut 4 bases from V and 7 bases from J; bases unmatched to any gene: 8. Germline-derived CDR1 and CDR2 are SGHNT and YYREEE (reference sequence). The CDR3 is made up of 16 amino acids. CDR3 sequence (DNA): TGTGCCAGCAGCGGGGGACAGGGGCATAGGAATTCACCCCTCCACTTT. As protein: CASSGGQGHRNSPLHF. Supplemented by reference TRBV5-4 and TRBJ1-6, the full variable domain reads ETGVTQSPTHLIKTRGQQVTLRCSSQSGHNTVSWYQQALGQGPQFIFQYYREEENGRGNFPPRFSGLQFPNYSSELNVNALELDDSALYLCASSGGQGHRNSPLHFGNGTRLTVT.

This chain links TRBV4-1 with TRBJ2-7; 8 positions match TRBD2. The CDR3 has 15 residues. Germline V gene sequence: CDR1 MGHRA, CDR2 YSYEKL. V shed 8 bases, J shed 0 bases, and the junction held 9 bases outside the gene matches. The CDR3 here is CASGALAGISYEQYF. The CDR3 nucleotides read TGCGCCAGCGGCGCCCTAGCGGGTATCTCCTACGAGCAGTACTTC.

The rearrangement uses TRBV18 and TRBJ1-1; tentatively, D is TRBD1 (5 bases). V was pared by 3 bases and J by 5 bases, with 7 bases between. The CDR3 contains 12 residues. Germline CDR1 KGHSH, CDR2 LQKENI. In nucleotides, the CDR3 is TGTGCCAGCTCACCCACAGGAACTGAAGCTTTCTTT. Translating it yields CASSPTGTEAFF.

The CDR3 coding sequence is TGTGCCAGCAGGGCTCCGAACACAGGGGACTATGGCTACACCTTC. Its translation is CASRAPNTGDYGYTF. The chain links TRBV6-5 to TRBJ1-2; TRBD1 matches at 7 bases. Germline V gives CDR1 MNHEY, CDR2 SVGAGI. Trimming cost V 6 bases and J 3 bases; bases outside gene matches: 10. This CDR3 region has 15 residues.